This T cell receptor beta chain emerged from a study of T-cell reconstitution after alpha-beta-depleted transplantation in children (dated by TCRdb to the mid-2010s). For the wider study: Using TCR repertoire profiling, the study quantitatively followed how T-cell immune reconstitution unfolded in children after TCRalphabeta/CD19-depleted allogeneic hematopoietic cell transplantation. Paper-wide results and their limitations: Over the following months the frequencies of hyperexpanded clones went down, and after one year T-cell counts and TCRbeta diversity were mostly credited to newly produced T cells. In some patients, the high TCRbeta diversity seen at day 60 was put down to recipient T cells and intrathymic progenitors that had survived conditioning. The apparently early alphabetaT-cell count recovery about two months after transplant was reportedly dependent on only several hundred rapidly expanded clones derived from non-depleted graft cells.

V sheds 4 bases and J sheds 9 bases, leaving 16 bases between their ends. From the cysteine up to the phenylalanine, the CDR3 has a length of 14 residues. Only the CDR3 region is kept as DNA, spanning 42 bases read in frame from base 1. Many counts were recorded for this clonotype. Its antigen remains unidentified. Per-base quality was not reported, and no clone a single base away is much larger than it. According to the study, the label for this sample's treatment or condition signals: allogeneic hematopoietic cell transplantation with graft depleted of TCRalphabeta T cells and CD19 B cells. The children who served as transplant recipients had been given grafts of TCRalphabeta/CD19-depleted allogeneic hematopoietic cells. The library was produced with PCR. Instrument on record: Illumina HiSeq 2500. Molecular barcoding was employed in the preparation of TCR libraries, with unique molecular identifiers being used to normalize TCRbeta repertoire quantification. TCRdb handled the public reads itself, with Q25 trimming in fastp and clone calling in MiXCR, and kept productive beta chains. Rows are combined by CDR3 protein, so each entry shows the most common genes and DNA. The sample table lists around 440,000 distinct CDR3 sequences, over 9.5% of them with a count of one. 2% of the sample rests with the top ten.

This receptor was identified in a child younger than 10 with inherited bone marrow failure, due to receive a stem cell transplant. This specimen was PBMCs, taken before TCRalphabeta/CD19-depleted stem cell transplant. Recombination joined TRBV12-3 or TRBV12-4 with TRBJ2-1; the D gene cannot be resolved beyond TRBD1 or TRBD2, each matching 6 bases. The CDR3 protein is CASSSRLRGVEQFF. Read as DNA, the sequence is TGTGCCAGCAGTTCCCGACTAAGGGGGGTTGAGCAGTTCTTC.